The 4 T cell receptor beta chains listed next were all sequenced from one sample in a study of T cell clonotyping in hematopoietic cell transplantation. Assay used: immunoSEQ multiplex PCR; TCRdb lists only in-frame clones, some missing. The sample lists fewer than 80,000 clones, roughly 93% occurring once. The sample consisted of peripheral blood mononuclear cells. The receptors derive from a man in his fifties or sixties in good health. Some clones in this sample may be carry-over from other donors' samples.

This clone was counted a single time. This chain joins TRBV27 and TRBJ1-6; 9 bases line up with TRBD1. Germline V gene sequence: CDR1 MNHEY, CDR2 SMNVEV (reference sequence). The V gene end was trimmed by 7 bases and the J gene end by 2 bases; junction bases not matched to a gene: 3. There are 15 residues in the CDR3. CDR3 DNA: TGTGCCAGCAAAGGACAGGGGACCTATAATTCACCCCTCCACTTT. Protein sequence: CASKGQGTYNSPLHF.

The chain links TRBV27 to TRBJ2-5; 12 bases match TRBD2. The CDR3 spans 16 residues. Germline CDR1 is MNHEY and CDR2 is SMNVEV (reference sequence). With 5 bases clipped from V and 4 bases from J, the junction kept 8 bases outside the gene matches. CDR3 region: CASSARLAGEGETQYF. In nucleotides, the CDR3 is TGTGCCAGCAGTGCCCGACTAGCGGGAGAAGGAGAGACCCAGTACTTC.

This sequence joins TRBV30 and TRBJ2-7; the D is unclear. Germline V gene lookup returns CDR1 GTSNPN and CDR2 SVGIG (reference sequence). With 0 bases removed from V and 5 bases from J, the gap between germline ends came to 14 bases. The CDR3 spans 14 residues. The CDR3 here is CAWSVSRAVNEQYF. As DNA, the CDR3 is TGTGCCTGGAGTGTCTCTCGGGCGGTTAACGAGCAGTACTTC.

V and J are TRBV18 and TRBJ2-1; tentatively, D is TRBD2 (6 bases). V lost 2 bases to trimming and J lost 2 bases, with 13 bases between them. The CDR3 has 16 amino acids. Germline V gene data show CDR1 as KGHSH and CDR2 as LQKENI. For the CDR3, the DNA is TGTGCCAGCTCACCAAGGCGGGGTGACGCCTACAATGAGCAGTTCTTC. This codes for CASSPRRGDAYNEQFF.